The present TCR beta chain was sequenced within a study of T cells in localized non-small cell lung cancer. Whole-study findings and limits: Among blood samples, higher T cell density accompanied longer overall survival. Without multi-region sequencing, intratumor heterogeneity could not be excluded. Uninvolved adjacent lung had the highest recorded T cell clonality, with tumor below it.

Note on this clone: Its antigen remains unknown.

Libraries were prepared by immunoSEQ multiplex PCR; TCRdb keeps only in-frame clonotypes and omits some of them. The sample holds around 130,000 clones, around 92% seen once. This specimen was peripheral blood, taken before any cancer treatment. This clonotype originated in a female donor of 60 years or more with stage I lung adenocarcinoma.

CDR3 region: CASRVRWKDTQYF. The CDR3 nucleotides are TGTGCCAGCAGAGTCAGGTGGAAAGATACGCAGTATTTT. The rearrangement links TRBV7-8 to TRBJ2-3; unclear D gene. The CDR3 loop spans 13 amino acids. Looked up from germline, CDR1 is SGHVS and CDR2 is FQNEAQ. V was clipped by 6 bases and J by 5 bases, with 12 bases between them. Combining the CDR3 with reference TRBV7-8 and TRBJ2-3 gives the whole variable domain GAGVSQSPRYKVAKRGQDVALRCDPISGHVSLFWYQQALGQGPEFLTYFQNEAQLDKSGLPSDRFFAERPEGSVSTLKIQRTQQEDSAVYLCASRVRWKDTQYFGPGTRLTVL.